The clone carrying this TCR beta chain was seen ten or more times. The antigen is not known. MiXCR was run by TCRdb on the RT-PCR reads, yielding one entry per CDR3 protein. The sample shows some 550,000 distinct CDR3 sequences, roughly a quarter of them seen only once. The CDR3 loop spans 15 amino acids. With 4 bases removed from V and 5 bases from J, the gap between germline ends came to 16 bases. Germline CDR1 and CDR2: LGHNA and YSLEER. This sample was taken from a study of response to subunit inactivated influenza vaccine. Points from the study as a whole: The study's authors posited that every seasonal influenza vaccination enlists few new T cells.

The sample also formed part of further work on T cells expressing NK-cell markers. That source adds: cDNA encoding TCR beta was synthesized via 5'RACE template switching incorporating UMIs. Sequencing covered eight donors, seven HCMV-seropositive and one seronegative. Only alpha-beta TCR T cells were sorted in several experiments, using an anti-gamma-delta TCR antibody. Dominant NKG2C+ clonotypes were found to form about 1.0-7.5% of CD8+ T cells in roughly 6 donors.

This sample comprised CD4+ T cells sorted from PBMCs, obtained 12 days after vaccination. This chain links TRBV4-3 with TRBJ2-3; weak D call: TRBD2 (5 bases). The clonotype originates from a man aged 45-65 years who received an inactivated influenza vaccine. CDR3 protein: CASSPGLGGLDTQYF. DNA for the CDR3: TGCGCCAGCAGCCCCGGACTGGGTGGCTTAGATACGCAGTATTTT.